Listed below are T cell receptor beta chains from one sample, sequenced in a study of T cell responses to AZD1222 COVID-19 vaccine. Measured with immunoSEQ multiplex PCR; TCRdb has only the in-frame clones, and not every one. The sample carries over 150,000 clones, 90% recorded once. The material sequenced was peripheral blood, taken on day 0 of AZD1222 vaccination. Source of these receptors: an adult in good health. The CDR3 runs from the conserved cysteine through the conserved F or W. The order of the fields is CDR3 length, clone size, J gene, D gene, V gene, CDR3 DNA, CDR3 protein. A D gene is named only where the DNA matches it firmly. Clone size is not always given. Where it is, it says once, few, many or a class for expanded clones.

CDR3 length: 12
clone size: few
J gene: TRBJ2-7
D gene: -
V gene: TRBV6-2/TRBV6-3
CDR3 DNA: TGTGCCAGCAGCCAGAACTCGTACGAGCAGTACTTC
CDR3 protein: CASSQNSYEQYF

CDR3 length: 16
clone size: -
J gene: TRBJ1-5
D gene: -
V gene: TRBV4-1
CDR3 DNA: TGCGCCAGCAGCCAAACGTTGACAGAGAAAAATCAGCCCCAGCATTTT
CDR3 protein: CASSQTLTEKNQPQHF

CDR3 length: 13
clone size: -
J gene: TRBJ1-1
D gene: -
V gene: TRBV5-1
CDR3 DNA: TGCGCCAGCAGCCCGTCAGTGAACACTGAAGCTTTCTTT
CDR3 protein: CASSPSVNTEAFF

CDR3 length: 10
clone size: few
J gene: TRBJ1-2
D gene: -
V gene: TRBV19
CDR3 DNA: TGTGCGACGGGACAAGGAGGCTACACCTTC
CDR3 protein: CATGQGGYTF

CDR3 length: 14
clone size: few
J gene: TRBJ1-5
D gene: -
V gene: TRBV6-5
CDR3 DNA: TGTGCCAGCAGTCGCGCGGGGGGGGATCAGCCCCAGCATTTT
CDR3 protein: CASSRAGGDQPQHF

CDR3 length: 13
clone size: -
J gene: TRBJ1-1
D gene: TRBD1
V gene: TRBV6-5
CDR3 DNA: TGTGCCAGCCCCGGGACAGGGGGTACTGAAGCTTTCTTT
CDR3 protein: CASPGTGGTEAFF

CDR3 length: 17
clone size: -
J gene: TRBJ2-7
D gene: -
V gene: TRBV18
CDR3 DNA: TGTGCCAGCTCACCATATGCCGGTGGGGTCCTCTCCTACGAGCAGTACTTC
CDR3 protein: CASSPYAGGVLSYEQYF

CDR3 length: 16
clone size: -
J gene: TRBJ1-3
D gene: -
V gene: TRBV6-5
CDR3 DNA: TGTGCCAGCAGTTACTCAAGGGAAAGCTCTGGAAACACCATATATTTT
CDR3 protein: CASSYSRESSGNTIYF

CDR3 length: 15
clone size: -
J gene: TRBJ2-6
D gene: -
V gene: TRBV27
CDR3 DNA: TGTGCCAGCAGTTTCAGGAGCTCTGGGGCCAACGTCCTGACTTTC
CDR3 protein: CASSFRSSGANVLTF

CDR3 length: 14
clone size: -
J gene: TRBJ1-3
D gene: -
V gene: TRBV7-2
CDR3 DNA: TGTGCCAGCAGCTTAGGACGCTCTGGAAACACCATATATTTT
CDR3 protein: CASSLGRSGNTIYF

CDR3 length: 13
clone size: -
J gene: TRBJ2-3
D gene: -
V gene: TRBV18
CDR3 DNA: TGTGCCAGCTCACCACCGCAACGGGATACGCAGTATTTT
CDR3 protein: CASSPPQRDTQYF

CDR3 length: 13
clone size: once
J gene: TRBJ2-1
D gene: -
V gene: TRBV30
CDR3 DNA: TGTGCCTGGAGTCGCCGAGGCGACGATGAGCAGTTCTTC
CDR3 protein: CAWSRRGDDEQFF

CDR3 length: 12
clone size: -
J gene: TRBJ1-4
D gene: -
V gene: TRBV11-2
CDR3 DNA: TGTGCCAGCAGTCCGATCAATGAAAAACTGTTTTTT
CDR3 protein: CASSPINEKLFF

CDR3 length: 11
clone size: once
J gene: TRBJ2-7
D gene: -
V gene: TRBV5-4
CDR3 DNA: TGTGCCATAGGGCCGACCTACGAGCAGTACTTC
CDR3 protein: CAIGPTYEQYF

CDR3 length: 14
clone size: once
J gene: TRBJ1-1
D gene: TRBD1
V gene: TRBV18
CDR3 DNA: TGTGCCAGCTCCCGGACAGGGCAAAGCACTGAAGCTTTCTTT
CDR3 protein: CASSRTGQSTEAFF

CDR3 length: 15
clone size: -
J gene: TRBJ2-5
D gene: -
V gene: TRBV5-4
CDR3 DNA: TGTGCCAGCAGCGCTACCGGGAGCTCCCAAGAGACCCAGTACTTC
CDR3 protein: CASSATGSSQETQYF

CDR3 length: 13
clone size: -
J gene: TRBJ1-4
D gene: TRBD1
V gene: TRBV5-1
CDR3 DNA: TGCGCCAGCAGCCGATGGACAGGAGAAAAACTGTTTTTT
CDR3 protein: CASSRWTGEKLFF

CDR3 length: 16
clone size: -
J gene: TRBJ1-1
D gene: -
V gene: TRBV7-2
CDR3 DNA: TGTGCCAGCAGCTTAGCAGGGGCGGGCCCAAACACTGAAGCTTTCTTT
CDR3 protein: CASSLAGAGPNTEAFF

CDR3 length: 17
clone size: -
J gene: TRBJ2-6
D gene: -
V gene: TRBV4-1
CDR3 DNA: TGCGCCAGCAGCCAAGTCCTTGGGTTTCCTGGGGCCAACGTCCTGACTTTC
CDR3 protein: CASSQVLGFPGANVLTF

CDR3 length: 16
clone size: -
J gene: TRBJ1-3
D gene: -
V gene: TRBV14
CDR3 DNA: TGTGCCAGCAGCCAATACAGGGCGAGCTCTGGAAACACCATATATTTT
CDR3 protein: CASSQYRASSGNTIYF

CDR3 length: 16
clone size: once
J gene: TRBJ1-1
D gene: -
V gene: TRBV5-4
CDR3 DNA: TGTGCCAGCAGCTTGTACAAGGGTGTTGGGGACACTGAAGCTTTCTTT
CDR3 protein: CASSLYKGVGDTEAFF

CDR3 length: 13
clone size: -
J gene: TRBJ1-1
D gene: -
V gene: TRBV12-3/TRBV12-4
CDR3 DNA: TGTGCCAGCAGTCCCTCGGCCTACACTGAAGCTTTCTTT
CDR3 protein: CASSPSAYTEAFF

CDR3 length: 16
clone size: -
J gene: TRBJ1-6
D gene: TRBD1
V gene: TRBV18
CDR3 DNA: TGTGCCAGCTCTCCGAGAGGGACAGAGTTTAATTCACCCCTCCACTTT
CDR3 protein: CASSPRGTEFNSPLHF

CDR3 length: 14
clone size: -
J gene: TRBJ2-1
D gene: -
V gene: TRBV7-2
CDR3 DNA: TGTGCCAGCAGCTTAGCCTCTTTTTACAATGAGCAGTTCTTC
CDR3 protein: CASSLASFYNEQFF

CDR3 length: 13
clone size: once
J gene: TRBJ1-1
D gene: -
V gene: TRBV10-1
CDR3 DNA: TGCGCCAGCCGGGACACCTTGAACACTGAAGCTTTCTTT
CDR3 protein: CASRDTLNTEAFF

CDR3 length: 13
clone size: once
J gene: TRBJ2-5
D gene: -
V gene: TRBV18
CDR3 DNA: TGTGCCAGCTCACCACCGGGGTCCACGGCCCAGTACTTC
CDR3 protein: CASSPPGSTAQYF

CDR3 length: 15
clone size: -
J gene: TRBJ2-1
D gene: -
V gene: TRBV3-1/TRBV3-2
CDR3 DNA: TGTGCCAGCAGCCAAAACCGGGGTATACACAATGAGCAGTTCTTC
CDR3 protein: CASSQNRGIHNEQFF

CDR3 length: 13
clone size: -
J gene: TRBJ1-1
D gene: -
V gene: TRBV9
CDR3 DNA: TGTGCCAGCGCGACGAGGGAAAACACTGAAGCTTTCTTT
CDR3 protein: CASATRENTEAFF

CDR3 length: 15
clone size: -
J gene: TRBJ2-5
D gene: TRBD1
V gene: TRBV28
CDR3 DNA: TGTGCCAGCAGTTCTCCCGGGACAGGGAGAGAGACCCAGTACTTC
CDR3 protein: CASSSPGTGRETQYF

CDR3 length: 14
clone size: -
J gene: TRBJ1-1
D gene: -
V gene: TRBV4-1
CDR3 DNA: TGCGCCAGCAGCCACGGGCAGGGTAACACTGAAGCTTTCTTT
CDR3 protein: CASSHGQGNTEAFF

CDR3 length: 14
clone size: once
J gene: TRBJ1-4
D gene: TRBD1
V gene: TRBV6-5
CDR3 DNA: TGTGCCAGCAGTTGGACAGGGCGGGAGGAAAAACTGTTTTTT
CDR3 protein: CASSWTGREEKLFF

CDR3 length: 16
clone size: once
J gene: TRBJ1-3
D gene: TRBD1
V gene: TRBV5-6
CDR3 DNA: TGTGCCAGCAGCGCGACAGGGCGCAGCTCTGGAAACACCATATATTTT
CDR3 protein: CASSATGRSSGNTIYF

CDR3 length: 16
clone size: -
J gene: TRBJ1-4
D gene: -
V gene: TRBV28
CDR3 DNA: TGTGCCAGCAGTCCGGACCGGGGGACTCTTCTGGGAAAACTGTTTTTT
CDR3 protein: CASSPDRGTLLGKLFF

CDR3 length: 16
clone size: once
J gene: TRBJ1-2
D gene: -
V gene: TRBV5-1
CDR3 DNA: TGCGCCAGCAGCTTGGCAGGCCGGGCCTCTCAAGGTGGCTACACCTTC
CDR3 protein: CASSLAGRASQGGYTF

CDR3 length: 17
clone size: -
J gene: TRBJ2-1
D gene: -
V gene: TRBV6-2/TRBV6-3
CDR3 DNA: TGTGCCAGCAGTTACTCAAGTCTAGATGGTTTTCGGAATGAGCAGTTCTTC
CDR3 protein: CASSYSSLDGFRNEQFF

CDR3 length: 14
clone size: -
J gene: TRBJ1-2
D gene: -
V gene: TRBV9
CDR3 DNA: TGTGCCAGCAGCGTCCATGGGGGAAACTATGGCTACACCTTC
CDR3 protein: CASSVHGGNYGYTF

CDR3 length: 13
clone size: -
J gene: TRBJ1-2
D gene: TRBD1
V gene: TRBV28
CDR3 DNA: TGTGCCAGCAGTTTAGGGACAGGGGTTGGCTACACCTTC
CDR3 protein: CASSLGTGVGYTF

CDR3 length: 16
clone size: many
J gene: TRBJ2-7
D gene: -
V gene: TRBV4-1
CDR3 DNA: TGCGCCAGCAGCCAACAGTCACTAGCACCACCCTACGAGCAGTACTTC
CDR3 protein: CASSQQSLAPPYEQYF

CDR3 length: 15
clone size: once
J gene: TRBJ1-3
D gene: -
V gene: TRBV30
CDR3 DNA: TGTGCCTGGACCTGGGGCGAACGCTCTGGAAACACCATATATTTT
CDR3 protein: CAWTWGERSGNTIYF

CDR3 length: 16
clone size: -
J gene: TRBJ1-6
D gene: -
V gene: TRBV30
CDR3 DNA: TGTGCCTGGAGTGTACGGGACGGGCAGAGAAATTCACCCCTCCACTTT
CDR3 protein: CAWSVRDGQRNSPLHF

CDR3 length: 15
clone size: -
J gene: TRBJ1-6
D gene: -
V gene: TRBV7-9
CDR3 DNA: TGTGCCAGCAGCTTTGGGGCTGCCTATAATTCACCCCTCCACTTT
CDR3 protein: CASSFGAAYNSPLHF

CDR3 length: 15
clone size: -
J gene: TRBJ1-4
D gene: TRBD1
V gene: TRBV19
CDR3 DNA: TGTGCCAGTAGTCTTCAGGGGGCAACTAATGAAAAACTGTTTTTT
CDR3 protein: CASSLQGATNEKLFF

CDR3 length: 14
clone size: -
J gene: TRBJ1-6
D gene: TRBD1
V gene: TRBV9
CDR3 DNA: TGTGCCAGCAGCGCCCGACAGGGTGGTTCACCCCTCCACTTT
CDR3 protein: CASSARQGGSPLHF

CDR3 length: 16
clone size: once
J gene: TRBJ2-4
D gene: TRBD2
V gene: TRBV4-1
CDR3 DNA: TGCGCCAGCAGCCAATTATATAGCGGGGGGGCCAAGGTTCAGTACTTC
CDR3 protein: CASSQLYSGGAKVQYF

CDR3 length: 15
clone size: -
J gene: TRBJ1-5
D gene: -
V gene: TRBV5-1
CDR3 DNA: TGCGCCAGCAGCTTACAGGGCGATCTTAGTCAGCCCCAGCATTTT
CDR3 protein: CASSLQGDLSQPQHF

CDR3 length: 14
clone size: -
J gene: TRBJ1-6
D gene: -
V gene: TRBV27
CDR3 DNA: TGTGCCAGCAGTTTTGGTAATTTTAATTCACCCCTCCACTTT
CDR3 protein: CASSFGNFNSPLHF

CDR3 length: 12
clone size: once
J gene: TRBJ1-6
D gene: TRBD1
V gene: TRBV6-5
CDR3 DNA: TGTGCCAGCAGTCCACAGGGGTCACCCCTCCACTTT
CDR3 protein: CASSPQGSPLHF

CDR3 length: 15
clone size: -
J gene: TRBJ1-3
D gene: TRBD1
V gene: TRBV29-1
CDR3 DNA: TGCAGCGTCGCCAACCCTTCCGGGACAGTAAACACCATATATTTT
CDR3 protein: CSVANPSGTVNTIYF

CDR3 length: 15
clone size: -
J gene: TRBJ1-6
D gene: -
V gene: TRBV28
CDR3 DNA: TGTGCCAGCAGTCCCCCGAGGAACTATAATTCACCCCTCCACTTT
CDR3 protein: CASSPPRNYNSPLHF